This T cell receptor beta chain was identified during a study of tumor-infiltrating lymphocytes in primary liver carcinoma. With regard to this clonotype: Its antigen is not identified.

With 6 bases clipped from V and 5 bases from J, the junction kept 3 bases outside the gene matches. The CDR3 is 14 residues long. Germline-derived CDR1 and CDR2 are MNHEY and SVGEGT. For each extraction, RNA and DNA were obtained together from around 20-30 mg of unsorted bulk tissue. None of the patients had received treatment, and all had chronic HBV infection. Researchers generated TCR beta cDNA from around 0.55 ug of total RNA, relying on a constant-region primer. Modified slightly, ARM-PCR produced TCR beta libraries over three nested multiplex PCR rounds. TRBV1-TRBV30 forward primers paired with a C-beta reverse primer were used in the first two PCR rounds, which ran roughly 11 cycles each. TCRdb independently ran MiXCR on the multiplex PCR reads; one entry per CDR3 protein. The table shows approximately 80,000 distinct CDR3 sequences, with roughly two thirds occurring only once. Study-wide findings and caveats: Tumors and blood were compared for top-250-clone fraction, and tumors had the significantly higher value (p = 0.039).

J is TRBJ2-1 and V is TRBV6-2 or TRBV6-3, with 11 bases fitting TRBD2. The sequenced sample was tumor-adjacent normal liver tissue. This clonotype originated in a man aged 40-49 years with primary liver carcinoma and hepatitis B virus infection. The CDR3 region has the DNA TGTGCCAGCAGCGGGACTAGCGGAAACAATGAGCAGTTCTTC. Its protein product is CASSGTSGNNEQFF.